This TCR beta chain was retrieved from a study of T cell responses to AZD1222 COVID-19 vaccine. Background on the study: Both about-4-week and about-12-week second-dose recipients were combined.

The CDR3 has 14 residues. From germline, CDR1 is SGHRS and CDR2 YFSETQ. Trimming took 5 bases from V and 1 from J, leaving 9 bases between them. Clones were sequenced by immunoSEQ multiplex PCR, and TCRdb holds only the in-frame ones, with some missing. The sample records about 100,000 clones, about 83% being singletons. The sequenced sample was peripheral blood, obtained on day 0 of AZD1222 vaccination. The sequence came from an adult in good health. The chain couples TRBV5-1 to TRBJ2-2; the D is unclear. The CDR3 DNA reads TGCGCCAGCAGGATGGTAGGGAACACCGGGGAGCTGTTTTTT. Its protein is CASRMVGNTGELFF.